The rows below give T cell receptor beta chains drawn from one sample of a study of T cells after yellow fever vaccination. TCRdb re-analysed the 5' RACE reads in MiXCR, keeping a single row per CDR3 protein. The sample contains 500,000 to 650,000 distinct CDR3 sequences, about 17% of which appear only once. The sequences come from PBMCs, collected 5 days after the first yellow fever vaccination. The receptors here all came from a man between 18 and 35 years old who received the YFV17D yellow fever vaccine. The CDR3 runs from the conserved cysteine through the conserved F or W. The D gene is left open where the match is weak. The size of a clone is reported for some rows only, either as once, few or many, or as a class for expanded clones.

d_gene: TRBD1; abundance: .; v_gene: TRBV29-1; j_gene: TRBJ1-1; CDR3nt: TGCAGCGTGTTCAGGGGGGGCACTGAAGCTTTCTTT; CDR3aa: CSVFRGGTEAFF
d_gene: TRBD2; abundance: .; v_gene: TRBV9; j_gene: TRBJ2-5; CDR3nt: TGTGCCAGCAGCCCCGGACTAGCGGGGGGTTCCCAAGAGACCCAGTACTTC; CDR3aa: CASSPGLAGGSQETQYF
d_gene: .; abundance: .; v_gene: TRBV5-1; j_gene: TRBJ2-1; CDR3nt: TGCGCCAGCAGGAGGGGAAGTGGGGGGGCCAGTACCTACAATGAGCAGTTCTTC; CDR3aa: CASRRGSGGASTYNEQFF
d_gene: .; abundance: .; v_gene: TRBV9; j_gene: TRBJ1-6; CDR3nt: TGTGCCAGCAGCGTAGATGGCAGCCCTAAGAATTCACCCCTCCACTTT; CDR3aa: CASSVDGSPKNSPLHF
d_gene: .; abundance: few; v_gene: TRBV6-5; j_gene: TRBJ1-1; CDR3nt: TGTGCCACCAGAGGCGGGAGTGGAGCTTTCTTT; CDR3aa: CATRGGSGAFF
d_gene: TRBD2; abundance: .; v_gene: TRBV4-2; j_gene: TRBJ2-1; CDR3nt: TGTGCCAGCAGCCAAGCCTGGCGGGGGGGCGAAGATGAGCAGTTCTTC; CDR3aa: CASSQAWRGGEDEQFF
d_gene: .; abundance: few; v_gene: TRBV7-6; j_gene: TRBJ1-1; CDR3nt: TGTGCCAGCAGCTTAGCTCAGGGAAGCACTGAAGCTTTCTTT; CDR3aa: CASSLAQGSTEAFF
d_gene: TRBD2; abundance: .; v_gene: TRBV4-1; j_gene: TRBJ2-1; CDR3nt: TGCGCCAGCAGCCAAAACTTTCGGGACTACGATGCTTCCTACTGGAATGAGCAGTTCTTC; CDR3aa: CASSQNFRDYDASYWNEQFF
d_gene: TRBD2; abundance: .; v_gene: TRBV4-1; j_gene: TRBJ2-5; CDR3nt: TGCGCCAGCAGCCAAGATTCCTGGGCACTAGCGGGGGGACTGTACCAAGAGACCCAGTACTTC; CDR3aa: CASSQDSWALAGGLYQETQYF
d_gene: TRBD2; abundance: .; v_gene: TRBV12-3/TRBV12-4; j_gene: TRBJ2-1; CDR3nt: TGTGCCAGCACCACCCTTGTGGGGGGGAACAATGAGCAGTTCTTC; CDR3aa: CASTTLVGGNNEQFF
d_gene: TRBD2; abundance: .; v_gene: TRBV6-5; j_gene: TRBJ2-5; CDR3nt: TGTGCCAGCAGTTACTCGAGCCAACTAGCGGGGGGGCCGAAAGAGACCCAGTACTTC; CDR3aa: CASSYSSQLAGGPKETQYF
d_gene: TRBD1; abundance: many; v_gene: TRBV7-9; j_gene: TRBJ2-7; CDR3nt: TGTGCCAGCAGCCCCCGGGACAGGGGGCCCTACGAGCAGTACTTC; CDR3aa: CASSPRDRGPYEQYF
d_gene: .; abundance: few; v_gene: TRBV4-2; j_gene: TRBJ1-6; CDR3nt: TGTGCCAGCACCACATTAGAGGACGGGTCACCCCTCCACTTT; CDR3aa: CASTTLEDGSPLHF
d_gene: TRBD1; abundance: few; v_gene: TRBV19; j_gene: TRBJ2-3; CDR3nt: TGTGCCAGTAGTATGGGACAGGGCACAGATACGCAGTATTTT; CDR3aa: CASSMGQGTDTQYF
d_gene: .; abundance: few; v_gene: TRBV7-9; j_gene: TRBJ2-3; CDR3nt: TGTGCCAGCAGCTTGGTTCCAGAATTCGCAGATACGCAGTATTTT; CDR3aa: CASSLVPEFADTQYF
d_gene: .; abundance: few; v_gene: TRBV27; j_gene: TRBJ2-1; CDR3nt: TGTGCCAGCAGTTTAAGGGGGGACAGATACAATGAGCAGTTCTTC; CDR3aa: CASSLRGDRYNEQFF
d_gene: .; abundance: .; v_gene: TRBV2; j_gene: TRBJ2-4; CDR3nt: TGTGCCAGCAGTGGAGAGGGCGAAAAAAACATTCAGTACTTC; CDR3aa: CASSGEGEKNIQYF
d_gene: .; abundance: .; v_gene: TRBV10-3; j_gene: TRBJ1-1; CDR3nt: TGTGCCCTATCAGCGCGGGGTCTGAACACTGAAGCTTTCTTT; CDR3aa: CALSARGLNTEAFF
d_gene: TRBD2; abundance: few; v_gene: TRBV20-1; j_gene: TRBJ2-3; CDR3nt: TGCAGTGCTAGAAATGCGGGGGGCACAGATACGCAGTATTTT; CDR3aa: CSARNAGGTDTQYF
d_gene: TRBD1; abundance: few; v_gene: TRBV4-1; j_gene: TRBJ1-2; CDR3nt: TGCGCCAGCAGCCAAGCAGGGGGATATGGCTACACCTTC; CDR3aa: CASSQAGGYGYTF
d_gene: TRBD2; abundance: many; v_gene: TRBV12-3/TRBV12-4; j_gene: TRBJ2-7; CDR3nt: TGTGCCAGCAGTCCCAGGACTAGCGGGGGTACGTACGAGCAGTACTTC; CDR3aa: CASSPRTSGGTYEQYF
d_gene: .; abundance: few; v_gene: TRBV7-9; j_gene: TRBJ1-4; CDR3nt: TGTGCCAGCAGCTTCCCCACAGATGCAACTAATGAAAAACTGTTTTTT; CDR3aa: CASSFPTDATNEKLFF
d_gene: .; abundance: many; v_gene: TRBV5-1; j_gene: TRBJ2-1; CDR3nt: TGCGCCAGCAGCTTGGCCGCGGCAGGGAAAGGCAATGAGCAGTTCTTC; CDR3aa: CASSLAAAGKGNEQFF
d_gene: .; abundance: few; v_gene: TRBV3-1; j_gene: TRBJ1-1; CDR3nt: TGTGCCAGCAGCCAAGAGGCTTTGAACACTGAAGCTTTCTTT; CDR3aa: CASSQEALNTEAFF
d_gene: .; abundance: .; v_gene: TRBV6-5; j_gene: TRBJ2-5; CDR3nt: TGTGCCAGCAGTTACTCCTCGGGGAAGGAGACCCAGTACTTC; CDR3aa: CASSYSSGKETQYF
d_gene: .; abundance: few; v_gene: TRBV9; j_gene: TRBJ2-5; CDR3nt: TGTGCCAGCAGCGTATCCGGGGAGGAGACCCAGTACTTC; CDR3aa: CASSVSGEETQYF
d_gene: TRBD1; abundance: few; v_gene: TRBV7-2; j_gene: TRBJ2-7; CDR3nt: TGTGCCAGCAGCCAAGACAGGGGGAGCATGTACGAGCAGTACTTC; CDR3aa: CASSQDRGSMYEQYF
d_gene: .; abundance: few; v_gene: TRBV29-1; j_gene: TRBJ2-6; CDR3nt: TGCAGCGTTGACTCGGGGTCTGGGGCCAACGTCCTGACTTTC; CDR3aa: CSVDSGSGANVLTF
d_gene: .; abundance: .; v_gene: TRBV20-1; j_gene: TRBJ2-1; CDR3nt: TGCAGTGCTAGAAAATTGCTAGAGGGGGGGACTTTAAATGAGCAGTTCTTC; CDR3aa: CSARKLLEGGTLNEQFF
d_gene: TRBD1; abundance: .; v_gene: TRBV14; j_gene: TRBJ2-3; CDR3nt: TGTGCCAGCAGCCAAGATCTTTGGACAGGGAGCACAGATACGCAGTATTTT; CDR3aa: CASSQDLWTGSTDTQYF
d_gene: TRBD2; abundance: many; v_gene: TRBV6-4; j_gene: TRBJ2-3; CDR3nt: TGTGCCAGCAGTGCCCTAGCGGGGAGGACAGATACGCAGTATTTT; CDR3aa: CASSALAGRTDTQYF
d_gene: .; abundance: few; v_gene: TRBV25-1; j_gene: TRBJ1-2; CDR3nt: TGTGCCAGCAGGCAGCCCGGGGGCTATGGCTACACCTTC; CDR3aa: CASRQPGGYGYTF
d_gene: TRBD1; abundance: few; v_gene: TRBV27; j_gene: TRBJ1-4; CDR3nt: TGTGCCAGCAAGGTGGGACAGGGGGAGTCGGGAGAAAAACTGTTTTTT; CDR3aa: CASKVGQGESGEKLFF
d_gene: .; abundance: .; v_gene: TRBV5-1; j_gene: TRBJ1-2; CDR3nt: TGCGCCAGCAGCACAAGGACGGGCTCTGGAGTCTATGGCTACACCTTC; CDR3aa: CASSTRTGSGVYGYTF
d_gene: .; abundance: many; v_gene: TRBV5-1; j_gene: TRBJ1-2; CDR3nt: TGCGCCAGCAGCCTAGACATCTTCTATGGCTACACCTTC; CDR3aa: CASSLDIFYGYTF
d_gene: TRBD1; abundance: .; v_gene: TRBV12-3/TRBV12-4; j_gene: TRBJ2-1; CDR3nt: TGTGCCAGCAGCCGGACAGGTCCGGGCAATGAGCAGTTCTTC; CDR3aa: CASSRTGPGNEQFF
d_gene: .; abundance: many; v_gene: TRBV9; j_gene: TRBJ2-4; CDR3nt: TGTGCCAGCAGCGAGGGAGGTGGGGGACTTTTAGCCAAAAACATTCAGTACTTC; CDR3aa: CASSEGGGGLLAKNIQYF
d_gene: .; abundance: .; v_gene: TRBV7-9; j_gene: TRBJ1-6; CDR3nt: TGTGCCAGCAGCTCACGGGACGCCGGTAATTCACCCCTCCACTTT; CDR3aa: CASSSRDAGNSPLHF
d_gene: TRBD2; abundance: few; v_gene: TRBV20-1; j_gene: TRBJ2-1; CDR3nt: TGCAGTGCCAGTCTTACCGGGGGGAGAAATGAGCAGTTCTTC; CDR3aa: CSASLTGGRNEQFF
d_gene: .; abundance: .; v_gene: TRBV11-3; j_gene: TRBJ2-3; CDR3nt: TGTGCCAGCAGCTTAGTCCCTGGGCTAGCCCACCGAGGCACAGATACGCAGTATTTT; CDR3aa: CASSLVPGLAHRGTDTQYF
d_gene: TRBD2; abundance: .; v_gene: TRBV12-3/TRBV12-4; j_gene: TRBJ2-3; CDR3nt: TGTGCCAGCAGTTTTCCAGCGGGGGGATTGAGCACAGATACGCAGTATTTT; CDR3aa: CASSFPAGGLSTDTQYF
d_gene: .; abundance: .; v_gene: TRBV12-3/TRBV12-4; j_gene: TRBJ1-1; CDR3nt: TGTGCCAGCAGTCCTACCTATGCTGAAGCTTTCTTT; CDR3aa: CASSPTYAEAFF
d_gene: .; abundance: .; v_gene: TRBV11-2; j_gene: TRBJ2-2; CDR3nt: TGTGCCAGCAGCCCAGTAGGGGACCGCGGTTACGGGGAGCTGTTTTTT; CDR3aa: CASSPVGDRGYGELFF
d_gene: .; abundance: few; v_gene: TRBV4-1; j_gene: TRBJ1-5; CDR3nt: TGCGCCAGCAGCCAGGGGAATGAGCAGCCCCAGCATTTT; CDR3aa: CASSQGNEQPQHF
d_gene: .; abundance: .; v_gene: TRBV2; j_gene: TRBJ2-6; CDR3nt: TGTGCCAGCGGGGACGGCGTCTCTGGGGCCAACGTCCTGACTTTC; CDR3aa: CASGDGVSGANVLTF
d_gene: .; abundance: .; v_gene: TRBV4-1; j_gene: TRBJ2-2; CDR3nt: TGCGCCAGCAGCCAGGGATCGAACACCGGGGAGCTGTTTTTT; CDR3aa: CASSQGSNTGELFF
d_gene: .; abundance: few; v_gene: TRBV7-9; j_gene: TRBJ2-3; CDR3nt: TGTGCCAGCAGCTTCGGGTCCTTAATGGCAGATACGCAGTATTTT; CDR3aa: CASSFGSLMADTQYF
d_gene: .; abundance: few; v_gene: TRBV5-1; j_gene: TRBJ1-2; CDR3nt: TGCGCCAGCAGCTCGACCTGGGGCGGGGGCGATTATTTGCGGGGCTACACCTTC; CDR3aa: CASSSTWGGGDYLRGYTF
d_gene: TRBD1; abundance: .; v_gene: TRBV25-1; j_gene: TRBJ2-5; CDR3nt: TGTGCCAGTGGACCCGGGACAGGGGCGGAGACCCAGTACTTC; CDR3aa: CASGPGTGAETQYF
d_gene: TRBD1; abundance: few; v_gene: TRBV20-1; j_gene: TRBJ1-2; CDR3nt: TGCAGTGCTCCCGGGACAGGCACATCTAAAGTTAACTATGGCTACACCTTC; CDR3aa: CSAPGTGTSKVNYGYTF
d_gene: TRBD1; abundance: .; v_gene: TRBV6-2/TRBV6-3; j_gene: TRBJ2-7; CDR3nt: TGTGCCAGCAGGAGGGACAGGGGGTCCTACGAGCAGTACTTC; CDR3aa: CASRRDRGSYEQYF
d_gene: .; abundance: many; v_gene: TRBV7-6; j_gene: TRBJ2-5; CDR3nt: TGTGCCAGCAGCTTAGGAGGAAAGACCCAGTACTTC; CDR3aa: CASSLGGKTQYF
d_gene: TRBD1; abundance: .; v_gene: TRBV6-1; j_gene: TRBJ2-7; CDR3nt: TGTGCCAGCTGGGGACAGGAAGACTACGAGCAGTACTTC; CDR3aa: CASWGQEDYEQYF